This entry lists 10 T cell receptor beta chains sequenced from one sample in a study of radiation and T cells in renal cell carcinoma. The repertoire was sequenced with immunoSEQ multiplex PCR; TCRdb's copy has only in-frame clones and lacks some. Among about 140,000 clones listed, approximately 82% were seen once. Time point reported: baseline pretreatment blood. Treatment given: 15 Gy SBRT to primary tumor, nephrectomy 4 weeks later. The specimen was blood, collected from a patient whose treatment included radiotherapy and nephrectomy. Receptors originate from a woman between 45 and 65 years old with renal cell carcinoma.

This rearrangement joins TRBV5-6 to TRBJ2-1; 7 bases fit TRBD1. The CDR3 sequence is 11 residues long. Germline V gives CDR1 SGHDT, CDR2 YYEEEE. J gave up 15 bases and V 4 bases, and 7 bases lay outside the gene matches. This CDR3 reads CASSRQGLRFF. The CDR3 region has the DNA TGTGCCAGCAGCAGACAGGGTTTGCGGTTCTTC. Using reference TRBV5-6 and TRBJ2-1 for the parts outside the CDR3, the full variable domain is DAGVTQSPTHLIKTRGQQVTLRCSPKSGHDTVSWYQQALGQGPQFIFQYYEEEERQRGNFPDRFSGHQFPNYSSELNVNALLLGDSALYLCASSRQGLRFFGPGTRLTVL.

The chain uses TRBV6-5 and TRBJ1-1, with D hard to call. The V end lost 2 bases, the J end lost 0 bases, and 10 bases lay between the germline ends. CDR1 is MNHEY, CDR2 SVGAGI, per germline. There are 15 residues in the CDR3. The DNA for the CDR3 is TGTGCCAGCAGTTACCGGCAGGAATTGAACACTGAAGCTTTCTTT. Encoded protein: CASSYRQELNTEAFF.

The chain carries TRBV5-1 and TRBJ2-5; D assignment may be TRBD1 or TRBD2 (5 bases each). CDR1 SGHRS and CDR2 YFSETQ come from the germline V gene. V lost 5 bases, J lost 2 bases, and 13 bases lay in between. CDR3 size: 14 residues. The CDR3 sequence: CASRVGPRQETQYF. Written as DNA, the CDR3 is TGCGCCAGCAGGGTGGGACCTCGGCAAGAGACCCAGTACTTC.

The count of this clone is one. CDR3 in DNA: TGTGCCAGCAGCTTGGCGACCGGGGCAACCCAGCCCCAGCATTTT. Translation: CASSLATGATQPQHF. The chain carries TRBV5-8 and TRBJ1-5, with TRBD1 as a possible D gene (5 bases). With 0 bases removed from V and 7 bases from J, the gap between germline ends came to 14 bases. Germline V gene data show CDR1 as SGHTS and CDR2 as YDEGEE. The CDR3 length is 15 residues.

This chain connects TRBV6-5 to TRBJ1-1; 7 bases fit TRBD1. Trimming at V came to 6 bases and at J to 0 bases, leaving 4 bases not matched to a gene. Germline lookup yields CDR1 MNHEY and CDR2 SVGAGI. CDR3 length equals 14 residues. The CDR3 coding sequence is TGTGCCAGCAGCTGGGACAGCATGAACACTGAAGCTTTCTTT. Its protein product is CASSWDSMNTEAFF.

The V gene is TRBV5-6, the J gene TRBJ1-2; 9 bases are shared with TRBD1. Trimming cost V 1 base and J 7 bases; bases outside gene matches: 2. Germline CDR1 SGHDT, CDR2 YYEEEE. CDR3 length equals 13 residues. DNA of the CDR3: TGTGCCAGCAGCTTGAGGACAGGGGTTGGCTACACCTTC. Translated, it gives CASSLRTGVGYTF.

V is TRBV4-3 and J is TRBJ2-3, with D perhaps matching TRBD1 or TRBD2 (5 bases each). The CDR3 totals 17 residues. Trimming cost V 4 bases and J 0 bases, with 17 bases left between them. Germline V gene sequence: CDR1 LGHNA, CDR2 YSLEER. The CDR3 spells CASSLQGVGGSTDTQYF. CDR3 sequence (DNA): TGCGCCAGCAGCCTTCAGGGAGTAGGCGGGAGCACAGATACGCAGTATTTT.

The V call is TRBV19, the J call TRBJ1-1; no clear D. Germline V gene data show CDR1 as LNHDA and CDR2 as SQIVND (reference sequence). The CDR3 is made up of 14 amino acids. V dropped 3 bases and J dropped 0 bases, with 8 bases sitting between them. For the CDR3, the DNA is TGTGCCAGTAGTATCAGCGCCCTGAACACTGAAGCTTTCTTT. It translates to CASSISALNTEAFF.

V is TRBV6-6 and J is TRBJ1-2; unclear D gene. This CDR3 spans 15 amino acids. V lost 2 bases and J lost 4, with 14 bases in between. Germline-derived CDR1 and CDR2 are MNHNY and SVGAGI (reference sequence). CDR3 sequence reads: CASSYGHGQIYGYTF. The CDR3 bases are TGTGCCAGCAGTTACGGTCATGGGCAGATCTATGGCTACACCTTC.

The chain recombines TRBV29-1 with TRBJ2-7; D is unclear. This CDR3 has 12 residues. CDR1 is SQVTM and CDR2 is ANQGSEA in the germline V gene. The V gene lost 4 bases and the J gene lost 0 bases, with 7 bases spanning the gap. CDR3 region: CSVAAASYEQYF. CDR3 DNA sequence: TGCAGCGTTGCGGCAGCCTCCTACGAGCAGTACTTC.